Below, 30 T cell receptor beta chains from the same sample are listed, as sequenced in a study of blood T cell repertoires in COVID-19. Clones were read by immunoSEQ multiplex PCR, and TCRdb kept only the in-frame ones, dropping some. The sample lists around 26,000 clones, roughly 80% occurring once. The sequenced sample consisted of peripheral blood. The receptors here all came from a man between 65 and 79 years old with acute or convalescent COVID-19.

The chain links TRBV18 to TRBJ1-4, with D perhaps TRBD1 (6 bases). Germline CDR1 reads KGHSH; CDR2 reads LQKENI. The CDR3 has 14 amino acids. The V end was cut by 6 bases, the J end by 8 bases, with 16 bases between. The CDR3 is CASSHGQSREKLFF. Written as DNA, the CDR3 is TGTGCCAGCTCGCATGGACAGTCGAGGGAAAAACTGTTTTTT.

This chain links TRBV29-1 with TRBJ1-2; TRBD1 matches 7 bases. This CDR3 spans 12 amino acids. The junction had 6 bases not matched to a gene; V was cut back by 4 bases and J by 7 bases. CDR1 and CDR2 from the germline V gene are SQVTM and ANQGSEA. For the CDR3, the DNA is TGCAGCGTTGTGCAGGGGGATAGTGGCTACACCTTC. As protein: CSVVQGDSGYTF. The full variable domain, rest sourced from reference TRBV29-1 and TRBJ1-2, is SAVISQKPSRDICQRGTSLTIQCQVDSQVTMMFWYRQQPGQSLTLIATANQGSEATYESGFVIDKFPISRPNLTFSTLTVSNMSPEDSSIYLCSVVQGDSGYTFGSGTRLTVV.

The rearrangement joins TRBV9 to TRBJ2-3; D is possibly TRBD2 (6 bases). Per germline, CDR1 SGDLS and CDR2 YYNGEE. The V gene lost 1 base and the J gene lost 6 bases, with 18 bases spanning the gap. The CDR3 is made up of 16 amino acids. The CDR3 DNA follows: TGTGCCAGCAGCGTAAGGGGAGGTTCGGGATGGGATACGCAGTATTTT. Its translation: CASSVRGGSGWDTQYF.

The chain uses TRBV4-3 and TRBJ2-3; 10 nucleotides match TRBD2. After removal of 3 bases from V and 8 bases from J, the junction contained 11 bases not matched to a gene. The V gene's germline CDR1 is LGHNA and CDR2 YSLEER. The CDR3 is made up of 16 amino acids. In DNA form, the CDR3 reads TGCGCCAGCAGCCAGAAGGGGGTAGCGGGGGGTAGTACGCAGTATTTT. Protein sequence: CASSQKGVAGGSTQYF.

The chain is built from TRBV7-6 and TRBJ1-2, with D possibly being TRBD1 (6 bases). Germline CDR1 reads SGHVS; CDR2 reads FNYEAQ. V lost 5 bases to trimming and J lost 5 bases, with 15 bases between them. The CDR3 is 14 amino acids. CDR3 sequence (DNA): TGTGCCAGCAGCCGAGAGACAGGTTTTTATGGCTACACCTTC. It is translated as CASSRETGFYGYTF.

This clone was recorded only once. The chain couples TRBV27 to TRBJ2-1, with 7 bases fitting TRBD2. The CDR3 runs 16 residues. V lost 2 bases to trimming and J lost 4 bases; unmatched junction nucleotides: 8. From germline, CDR1 is MNHEY and CDR2 SMNVEV (reference sequence). CDR3 region: CASSLKPSGGYNEQFF. In DNA, the CDR3 is TGTGCCAGCAGTTTAAAACCTAGCGGAGGGTACAATGAGCAGTTCTTC.

This clone was seen a handful of times. This chain joins TRBV4-2 and TRBJ1-4; no clear D. Per the germline V gene, CDR1 is LGHNA and CDR2 is YNFKEQ. V was shortened by 1 base and J by 6 bases, with 12 bases between the two germline ends. The CDR3 spans 15 residues. CDR3 amino acids: CASSQVPQPDEKLFF. The DNA of the CDR3 is TGTGCCAGCAGCCAAGTCCCACAGCCGGATGAAAAACTGTTTTTT.

The V and J genes are TRBV21-1 and TRBJ2-1; the DNA was not compared with TRBD2, the D call given in the table. TRBV21-1 is a pseudogene segment. The length of the CDR3 is 18 residues. CDR3 region: CAGGVVGIFRGDYNEQFF. DNA of the CDR3: TGTGCCGGGGGGGTTGTCGGGATATTCCGTGGGGATTACAATGAGCAGTTCTTC.

This clone was counted between two and nine times. The chain carries TRBV5-8 and TRBJ2-5; TRBD1 matches 11 bases. With 4 bases clipped from V and 4 bases from J, the junction kept 6 bases outside the gene matches. The CDR3 extends over 15 amino acids. Germline CDR1 SGHTS, CDR2 YDEGEE. The CDR3 coding sequence is TGTGCCAGCAGCCAGAAGGGACAGGGGGGAGAGACCCAGTACTTC. This gives the protein CASSQKGQGGETQYF.

This clone was seen only a few times. The chain has TRBV3-1 (or the pseudogene TRBV3-2) and TRBJ1-1; 8 bases fit TRBD1. Germline lookup yields CDR1 LGHDT and CDR2 YNNKEL (reference sequence). This CDR3 has 16 amino acids. V was pared by 1 base and J by 4 bases, with 8 bases of the junction left unmatched. Here the CDR3 DNA reads TGTGCCAGCAGCCAAGGGCAGGGGGCAGGTATCACTGAAGCTTTCTTT. Translation gives CASSQGQGAGITEAFF.

The CDR3 sequence is CASSSTGSSYNSPLHF. DNA of the CDR3: TGTGCCAGCAGCTCTACAGGGAGCTCCTATAATTCACCCCTCCACTTT. The chain links TRBV5-6 to TRBJ1-6, with a tentative D call TRBD1 (6 bases). The ends were cut back, 3 bases at V and 0 bases at J, with 10 bases in the middle. The germline V gene has CDR1 SGHDT and CDR2 YYEEEE. The CDR3 consists of 16 residues.

The rearrangement uses TRBV3-1 (or the pseudogene TRBV3-2) and TRBJ2-2, with D perhaps matching TRBD2 (5 bases). Germline V lookup: CDR1 LGHDT, CDR2 YNNKEL (reference sequence). The germline V and J ends were trimmed by 1 base and 1 base, with 10 bases remaining between them. The CDR3 loop spans 16 amino acids. Written as DNA, the CDR3 is TGTGCCAGCAGCCAAGTTTCTAGCCAGAACACCGGGGAGCTGTTTTTT. Protein sequence: CASSQVSSQNTGELFF.

The genes are TRBV5-8 and TRBJ1-4, with D hard to call. Trimming cost V 7 bases and J 0 bases, with 16 bases left between them. Germline V gene sequence: CDR1 SGHTS, CDR2 YDEGEE. The CDR3 is 16 residues long. DNA for the CDR3: TGTGCCAGCCCGGGGTTAAGGGCGTCAACTAATGAAAAACTGTTTTTT. This translates into CASPGLRASTNEKLFF. The full variable domain, in which reference TRBV5-8 and TRBJ1-4 provide the parts outside the CDR3, is EAGVTQSPTHLIKTRGQQATLRCSPISGHTSVYWYQQALGLGLQFLLWYDEGEERNRGNFPPRFSGRQFPNYSSELNVNALELEDSALYLCASPGLRASTNEKLFFGSGTQLSVL.

The chain links TRBV10-3 to TRBJ1-2; D may be TRBD1 (6 bases). Deletions cut 11 bases from V and 4 bases from J, with 29 bases between. Germline assignment: CDR1 ENHRY and CDR2 SYGVKD. The CDR3 extends over 17 amino acids. This CDR3 reads CAARRRDTVGWSYGYTF. DNA for the CDR3: TGTGCCGCCAGGAGACGGGACACCGTCGGTTGGAGCTATGGCTACACCTTC.

The genes are TRBV11-2 and TRBJ2-1, with D perhaps matching TRBD2 (6 bases). This CDR3 has 15 residues. Germline V gives CDR1 SGHAT, CDR2 FQNNGV. Trimming took off 1 base at V and 2 bases at J, with 9 bases between the two ends. The CDR3 here is CASSLASDPYNEQFF. CDR3 in DNA: TGTGCCAGCAGCTTAGCTAGCGATCCCTACAATGAGCAGTTCTTC.

The chain couples TRBV5-1 to TRBJ1-2, with D possibly matching TRBD1 (5 bases). Trimming took 3 bases from V and 6 from J, leaving 15 bases between them. The CDR3 runs to 14 residues. Germline V CDR1 and CDR2: SGHRS, YFSETQ. DNA for the CDR3: TGCGCCAGCAGCTATATATTGGGGCAGGATGGCTACACCTTC. This translates into CASSYILGQDGYTF.

This clone has a handful of counts. The rearrangement joins TRBV27 to TRBJ1-5; 8 bases map to TRBD1. The CDR3 has 14 amino acids. The V gene end was trimmed by 8 bases and the J gene end by 0 bases; junction bases not matched to a gene: 3. CDR1 and CDR2 from the germline V gene are MNHEY and SMNVEV (reference sequence). Here the CDR3 DNA reads TGTGCCAGCGGGACAGGTTATAGCAATCAGCCCCAGCATTTT. Its translation is CASGTGYSNQPQHF.

The gene calls are TRBV28 and TRBJ2-2; D not resolved. Germline-derived CDR1 and CDR2 are MDHEN and SYDVKM. V lost 7 bases to trimming and J lost 0 bases, with 9 bases between them. The CDR3 has 14 residues. In nucleotides, the CDR3 is TGTGCCAGCACGAACGCAGCGAACACCGGGGAGCTGTTTTTT. Encoded protein: CASTNAANTGELFF.

This sequence joins TRBV3-1 (or the pseudogene TRBV3-2) and TRBJ2-3; weak D call: TRBD2 (5 bases). The V end lost 4 bases, the J end lost 0 bases, and 11 bases lay between the germline ends. Germline CDR1 reads LGHDT; CDR2 reads YNNKEL (reference sequence). The CDR3 covers 15 residues. The CDR3 reads CASSLSASSTDTQYF. DNA of the CDR3: TGTGCCAGCAGCCTTAGCGCCTCTAGCACAGATACGCAGTATTTT.

The chain joins TRBV5-4 to TRBJ2-1, with 10 bases fitting TRBD1. The trim removed 2 bases at V and 5 bases at J, leaving 4 bases unmatched. Germline V gene data show CDR1 as SGHNT and CDR2 as YYREEE (reference sequence). This CDR3 has 15 amino acids. The CDR3 nucleotides read TGTGCCAGCAGCTTCGGCGACAGGGGGCACAATGAGCAGTTCTTC. Translating it yields CASSFGDRGHNEQFF.

The chain has TRBV6-2 or TRBV6-3 and TRBJ1-2; no clear D gene. Per the germline V gene, CDR1 is MNHEY and CDR2 is SVGEGT. The CDR3 totals 13 residues. V dropped 4 bases and J dropped 7 bases, with 13 bases sitting between them. CDR3 nucleotide sequence: TGTGCCAGCAGTTTAAAAGGGAGCTTTGGCTACACCTTC. Protein sequence: CASSLKGSFGYTF.

The chain has TRBV11-2 and TRBJ2-1, with TRBD2 matching 14 bases. CDR3 length: 18 residues. From germline, CDR1 is SGHAT and CDR2 FQNNGV. With V trimmed by 1 base and J by 5 bases, 7 bases remained unmatched. CDR3 nucleotide sequence: TGTGCCAGCAGCTTAGCCGGGACTAGCGGGGGTAAGGACAATGAGCAGTTCTTC. Its translation: CASSLAGTSGGKDNEQFF.

J is TRBJ2-1 and V is TRBV24-1; D unclear. The V gene lost 3 bases and the J gene lost 10 bases, with 12 bases spanning the gap. Germline CDR1 is KGHDR and CDR2 is SFDVKD. This CDR3 region has 13 residues. The CDR3, as DNA: TGTGCCACCAGTGATAGAGAGCCCTGGGAGCAGTTCTTC. It yields the protein CATSDREPWEQFF.

The chain employs TRBV27 and TRBJ2-7, with 7 bases lining up with TRBD1. The V gene's germline CDR1 is MNHEY and CDR2 SMNVEV (reference sequence). Trimming took 3 bases from V and 4 from J; bases not matched to a gene: 6. The CDR3 runs to 14 residues. The CDR3 loop reads CASSLERGQYEQYF. The CDR3 DNA reads as TGTGCCAGCAGTTTGGAAAGGGGGCAATACGAGCAGTACTTC.

V and J are TRBV10-1 and TRBJ1-4; TRBD1 might be the D (5 bases). V lost 8 bases to trimming and J lost 5 bases, with 12 bases between them. CDR1 WNHNN and CDR2 SYGVQD come from the germline V gene (reference sequence). The CDR3 loop spans 13 amino acids. CDR3 nucleotide sequence: TGCGCCAGCCTTGGACGGGGGAATGAAAAACTGTTTTTT. It is translated as CASLGRGNEKLFF.

The chain links TRBV7-2 to TRBJ2-5; 10 bases agree with TRBD1. The ends lost 0 bases at V and 2 bases at J; junction bases unmatched: 0. Germline values: CDR1 SGHTA, CDR2 FQGNSA. The CDR3 length is 15 residues. The CDR3 DNA reads TGTGCCAGCAGCTTAGCGGACAGGGGGCAAGAGACCCAGTACTTC. This sequence encodes CASSLADRGQETQYF.

The chain links TRBV6-4 to TRBJ2-5, with D tentatively TRBD1 (6 bases). The CDR3 covers 14 residues. Germline V CDR1 and CDR2: MRHNA, SNTAGT. Trimming removed 3 bases from V and 4 bases from J, with 12 bases in between. CDR3 sequence (DNA): TGTGCCAGCAGTGAAACAGGGTTTGGAGAGACCCAGTACTTC. It specifies CASSETGFGETQYF.

The chain combines TRBV28 with TRBJ2-2; 10 bases align to TRBD1. CDR1 and CDR2 (germline): MDHEN, SYDVKM. This CDR3 spans 17 amino acids. V lost 1 base to trimming and J lost 7 bases; unmatched junction nucleotides: 9. CDR3 bases: TGTGCCAGCAGTTTATTCTTCGGGACAGGGGCTAACGGGGAGCTGTTTTTT. Its translation: CASSLFFGTGANGELFF.

This chain connects TRBV5-1 to TRBJ1-1; tentative D call: TRBD1 (5 bases). The CDR3 loop spans 13 amino acids. Trimming removed 1 base at V and 5 bases at J, with 9 bases between. Germline loops: CDR1 SGHRS, CDR2 YFSETQ. CDR3: CASSLWGRTEAFF. For the CDR3, the DNA is TGCGCCAGCAGCTTGTGGGGGAGGACTGAAGCTTTCTTT.

V and J are TRBV5-6 and TRBJ2-7; 7 nucleotides align to TRBD2. Per the germline V gene, CDR1 is SGHDT and CDR2 is YYEEEE. CDR3 length: 13 amino acids. The V gene end was trimmed by 5 bases and the J gene end by 4 bases; junction bases not matched to a gene: 6. The chain's CDR3 is CASRQGGRYEQYF. The DNA for the CDR3 is TGTGCCAGCAGGCAGGGAGGGCGGTACGAGCAGTACTTC. Filled out from reference TRBV5-6 and TRBJ2-7, the complete variable domain reads DAGVTQSPTHLIKTRGQQVTLRCSPKSGHDTVSWYQQALGQGPQFIFQYYEEEERQRGNFPDRFSGHQFPNYSSELNVNALLLGDSALYLCASRQGGRYEQYFGPGTRLTVT.